A single TCR beta chain is shown here with its context. The sample originates from a study of cytomegalovirus exposure and HLA in healthy donors. About the study: There were fewer than 130 million unique TCR beta sequences, drawn from around 180 million T cells, in an earlier analysis.

V was clipped by 3 bases and J by 1 base, with 13 bases between them. The germline CDR1 and CDR2 sequences are SGHRS and YFSETQ. CDR3 length: 15 residues. PCR used 60 Vbeta primers and 13 Jbeta primers. The protocol was immunoSEQ multiplex PCR, while the TCRdb copy is restricted to in-frame clones and leaves out a portion. The sample gives 140,000 to 150,000 clones, about four fifths of which show up once; approximately 2.5% is in the top ten. This receptor was identified in a woman aged 18-30 years in good health and CMV-seropositive. Sequencing was carried out using PBMCs. This chain joins TRBV5-1 and TRBJ1-1; D may be TRBD1 (6 bases). This CDR3 reads CASSSRDTPNTEAFF. The CDR3 DNA is TGCGCCAGCAGCTCGAGGGACACACCGAACACTGAAGCTTTCTTT.